This entry lists 9 T cell receptor beta chains sequenced from one sample in a study of cytomegalovirus exposure and HLA in healthy donors (dated by TCRdb to between 2016 and 2019). Libraries were built with the immunoSEQ multiplex PCR assay. For the multiplex PCR, a mixture combining 60 forward primers for TCR Vbeta segments and 13 reverse primers for TCR Jbeta segments was used. TCRdb holds this immuneACCESS table with in-frame rearrangements only. Some clones are missing; in checked studies, unresolved V genes explain under half, and the rest has no known cause. This sample holds under 200,000 clones; 70% to 90% were observed only once. The top ten clones comprise around a tenth of the sample. The sample was PBMCs. The receptors were sampled from a man between 18 and 29 years old in good health and CMV-seropositive.

This clone was counted a single time. CDR3 protein: CASSAGLASNTQYF. The CDR3 DNA sequence: TGTGCCAGCAGCGCGGGACTAGCATCAAATACGCAGTATTTT. V gene TRBV9 combines with J gene TRBJ2-3; 9 bases match TRBD2. Germline assignment: CDR1 SGDLS and CDR2 YYNGEE. Germline trimming cut 3 bases from V and 7 bases from J; bases unmatched to any gene: 6. The CDR3 loop spans 14 amino acids. Together with reference TRBV9 and TRBJ2-3, the CDR3 gives the full variable domain: DSGVTQTPKHLITATGQRVTLRCSPRSGDLSVYWYQQSLDQGLQFLIQYYNGEERAKGNILERFSAQQFPDLHSELNLSSLELGDSALYFCASSAGLASNTQYFGPGTRLTVL.

CDR3 protein: CASSLGGVGYNSPLHF. Written as DNA, the CDR3 is TGCGCCAGCAGCTTGGGGGGGGTTGGCTATAATTCACCCCTCCACTTT. J is TRBJ1-6 and V is TRBV5-1; D might be TRBD1 (5 bases). This CDR3 contains 16 residues. CDR1 and CDR2 from the germline V gene are SGHRS and YFSETQ. The V and J ends lost 0 bases and 3 bases respectively, with 10 bases between them.

The chain employs TRBV30 and TRBJ1-3, with TRBD1 matching 8 bases. The CDR3 covers 16 residues. Germline V gives CDR1 GTSNPN, CDR2 SVGIG (reference sequence). V lost 4 bases to trimming and J lost 0 bases; unmatched junction nucleotides: 8. The CDR3 region has the DNA TGTGCCTGGACCGCCGGGACAGGACTCTCTGGAAACACCATATATTTT. It codes for CAWTAGTGLSGNTIYF.

A few counts support this clone. The chain combines TRBV5-1 with TRBJ2-7, with D possibly TRBD2 on 6 matching bases. Germline-derived CDR1 and CDR2 are SGHRS and YFSETQ. The V end lost 0 bases, the J end lost 5 bases, and 12 bases lay between the germline ends. This CDR3 is 14 amino acids long. The DNA for the CDR3 is TGCGCCAGCAGCTTGGACCGGGGGTTCGACGAGCAGTACTTC. Translated, it gives CASSLDRGFDEQYF.

In this sample, this clone turned up a few times. The DNA for the CDR3 is TGTGCCAGCAGCAGGACAGCCCCATCCTACGAGCAGTACTTC. It specifies CASSRTAPSYEQYF. The chain carries TRBV7-9 and TRBJ2-7; possible D gene TRBD1, 6 bases. The germline gives CDR1 SEHNR, CDR2 FQNEAQ (reference sequence). The ends were cut back, 5 bases at V and 1 base at J, with 12 bases in the middle. CDR3 length: 14 residues.

This chain links TRBV5-6 with TRBJ1-2; 8 nucleotides agree with TRBD1. Per the germline V gene, CDR1 is SGHDT and CDR2 is YYEEEE. The CDR3 covers 14 residues. Unmatched junction bases numbered 4, after V lost 4 bases and J lost 2 bases. The CDR3 sequence: CASSLTGVNYGYTF. The CDR3 region has the DNA TGTGCCAGCAGCCTGACAGGGGTAAACTATGGCTACACCTTC.

This chain links TRBV27 with TRBJ1-2, with D unclear. Germline-derived CDR1 and CDR2 are MNHEY and SMNVEV (reference sequence). There are 15 residues in the CDR3. V was shortened by 0 bases and J by 3 bases, with 11 bases between the two germline ends. DNA for the CDR3: TGTGCCAGCAGTTTATCGGCTTCGGGTGACTATGGCTACACCTTC. Translating gives CASSLSASGDYGYTF.

V usage is TRBV15 and J usage is TRBJ2-1; D is ambiguous. Germline CDR1 LNHNV, CDR2 YYDKDF (reference sequence). The CDR3 is 16 amino acids. The V gene lost 3 bases and the J gene lost 1 base, with 13 bases spanning the gap. The CDR3 nucleotides are TGTGCCACCAGCAGGCTTGAGAGAGGATCCTACAATGAGCAGTTCTTC. Amino acids: CATSRLERGSYNEQFF.

This clone has only a few counts. The CDR3 coding sequence is TGCGCCAGCAGTCAAGCCCGACTTACTCGACTATTGGGTCAGCCCCAGCATTTT. As protein: CASSQARLTRLLGQPQHF. The rearrangement joins TRBV23-1 to TRBJ1-5; D gene ambiguous. TRBV23-1 is known as an ORF, though its function is uncertain. The V and J ends lost 2 bases and 6 bases respectively, with 23 bases between them. The CDR3 covers 18 residues.